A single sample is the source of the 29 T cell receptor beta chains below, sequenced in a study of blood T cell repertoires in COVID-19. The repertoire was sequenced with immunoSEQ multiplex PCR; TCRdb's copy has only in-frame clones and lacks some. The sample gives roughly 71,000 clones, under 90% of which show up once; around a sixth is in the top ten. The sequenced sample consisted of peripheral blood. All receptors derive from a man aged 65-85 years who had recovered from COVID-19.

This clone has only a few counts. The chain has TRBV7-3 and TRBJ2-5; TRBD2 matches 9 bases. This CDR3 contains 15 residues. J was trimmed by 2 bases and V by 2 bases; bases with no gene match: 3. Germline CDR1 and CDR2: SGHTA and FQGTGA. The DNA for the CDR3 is TGTGCCAGCAGCTTACTAGCGGGGTCACAAGAGACCCAGTACTTC. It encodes CASSLLAGSQETQYF. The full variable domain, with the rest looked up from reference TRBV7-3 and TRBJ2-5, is GAGVSQTPSNKVTEKGKYVELRCDPISGHTALYWYRQSLGQGPEFLIYFQGTGAADDSGLPNDRFFAVRPEGSVSTLKIQRTERGDSAVYLCASSLLAGSQETQYFGPGTRLLVL.

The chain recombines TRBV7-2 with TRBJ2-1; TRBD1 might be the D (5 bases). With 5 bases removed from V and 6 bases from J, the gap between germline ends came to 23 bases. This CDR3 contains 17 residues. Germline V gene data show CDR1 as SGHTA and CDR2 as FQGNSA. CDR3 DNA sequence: TGTGCCAGCAGCCCGGAAATGCCGGCCCCCCAGGGCAATGAGCAGTTCTTC. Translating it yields CASSPEMPAPQGNEQFF. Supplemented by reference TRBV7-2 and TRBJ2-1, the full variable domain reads GAGVSQSPSNKVTEKGKDVELRCDPISGHTALYWYRQSLGQGLEFLIYFQGNSAPDKSGLPSDRFSAERTGGSVSTLTIQRTQQEDSAVYLCASSPEMPAPQGNEQFFGPGTRLTVL.

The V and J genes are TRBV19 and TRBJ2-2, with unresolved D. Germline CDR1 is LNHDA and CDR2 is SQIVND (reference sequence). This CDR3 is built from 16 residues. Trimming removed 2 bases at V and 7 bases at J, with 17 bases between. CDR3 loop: CASSIRQATTNGELFF. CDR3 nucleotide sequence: TGTGCCAGTAGTATAAGGCAGGCGACAACCAACGGGGAGCTGTTTTTT.

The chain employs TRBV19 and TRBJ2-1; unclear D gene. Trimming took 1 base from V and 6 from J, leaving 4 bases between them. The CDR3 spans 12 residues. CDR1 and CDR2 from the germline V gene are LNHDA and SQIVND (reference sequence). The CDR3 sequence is CASSIVANEQFF. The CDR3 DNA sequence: TGTGCCAGTAGTATAGTGGCCAATGAGCAGTTCTTC.

In DNA form, the CDR3 reads TGTGCCAGCAGCCCCAGGGTAGGTGAGCAGTTCTTC. Protein: CASSPRVGEQFF. The rearrangement joins TRBV7-2 to TRBJ2-1; possible D gene TRBD1, 5 bases. The CDR3 is 12 amino acids. V gave up 5 bases and J gave up 9 bases, with 11 bases separating them. CDR1 is SGHTA and CDR2 is FQGNSA in the germline V gene.

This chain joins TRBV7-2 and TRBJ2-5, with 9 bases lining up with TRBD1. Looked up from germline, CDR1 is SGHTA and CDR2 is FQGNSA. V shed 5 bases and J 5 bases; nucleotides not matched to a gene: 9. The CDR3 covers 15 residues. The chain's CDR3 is CASSGTGGFEETQYF. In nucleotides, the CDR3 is TGTGCCAGCAGCGGCACAGGGGGCTTCGAGGAGACCCAGTACTTC.

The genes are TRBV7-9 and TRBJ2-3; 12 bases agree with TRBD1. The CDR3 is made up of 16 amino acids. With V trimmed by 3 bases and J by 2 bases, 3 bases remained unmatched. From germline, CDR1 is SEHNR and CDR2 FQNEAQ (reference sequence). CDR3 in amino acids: CASSLGDRGPTDTQYF. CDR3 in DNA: TGTGCCAGCAGCTTGGGGGACAGGGGGCCCACAGATACGCAGTATTTT.

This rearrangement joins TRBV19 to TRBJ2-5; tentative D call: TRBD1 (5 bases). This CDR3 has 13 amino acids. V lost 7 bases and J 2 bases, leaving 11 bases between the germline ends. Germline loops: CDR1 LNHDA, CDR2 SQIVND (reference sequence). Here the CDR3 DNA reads TGTGCCAGTAAGTCGGCAGGGCAAGAGACCCAGTACTTC. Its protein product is CASKSAGQETQYF.

In DNA, the CDR3 is TGTGCCAGCAGTTCACAGGGGGCCGCAGATACGCAGTATTTT. It codes for CASSSQGAADTQYF. V usage is TRBV6-4 and J usage is TRBJ2-3; 9 bases are a match to TRBD1. The ends lost 5 bases at V and 4 bases at J; junction bases unmatched: 4. The CDR3 spans 14 residues. Germline V gene sequence: CDR1 MRHNA, CDR2 SNTAGT.

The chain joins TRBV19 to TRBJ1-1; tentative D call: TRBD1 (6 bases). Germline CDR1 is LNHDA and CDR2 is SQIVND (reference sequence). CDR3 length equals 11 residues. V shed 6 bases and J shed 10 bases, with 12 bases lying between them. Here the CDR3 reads CASSRGSGAFF. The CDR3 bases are TGTGCCAGTAGCAGGGGTTCTGGAGCTTTCTTT.

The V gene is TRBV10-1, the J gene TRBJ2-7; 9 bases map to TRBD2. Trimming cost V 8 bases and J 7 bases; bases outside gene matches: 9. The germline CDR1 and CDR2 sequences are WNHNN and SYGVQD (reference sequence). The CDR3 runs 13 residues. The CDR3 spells CASSHSGSKEQYF. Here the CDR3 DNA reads TGCGCCAGCTCCCATAGCGGGAGTAAAGAGCAGTACTTC.

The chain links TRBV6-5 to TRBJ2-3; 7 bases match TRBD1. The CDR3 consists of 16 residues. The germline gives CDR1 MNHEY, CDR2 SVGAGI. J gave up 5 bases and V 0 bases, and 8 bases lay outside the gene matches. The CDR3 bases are TGTGCCAGCAGTTACTCGTCTCTAAGGGGGCAAGATACGCAGTATTTT. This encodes CASSYSSLRGQDTQYF.

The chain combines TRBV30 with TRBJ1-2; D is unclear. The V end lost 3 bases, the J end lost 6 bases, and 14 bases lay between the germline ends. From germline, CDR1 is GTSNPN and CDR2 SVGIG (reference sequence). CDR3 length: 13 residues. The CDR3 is CAWRIEGGNGYTF. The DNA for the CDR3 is TGTGCCTGGAGAATCGAGGGTGGGAATGGCTACACCTTC.

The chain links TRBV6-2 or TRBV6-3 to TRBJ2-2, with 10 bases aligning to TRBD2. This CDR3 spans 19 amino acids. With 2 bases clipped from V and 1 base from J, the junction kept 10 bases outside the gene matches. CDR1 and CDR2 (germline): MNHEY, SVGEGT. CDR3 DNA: TGTGCCAGCAGTTACCCGGTGATAGCGGGGGGTTTGAACACCGGGGAGCTGTTTTTT. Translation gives CASSYPVIAGGLNTGELFF.

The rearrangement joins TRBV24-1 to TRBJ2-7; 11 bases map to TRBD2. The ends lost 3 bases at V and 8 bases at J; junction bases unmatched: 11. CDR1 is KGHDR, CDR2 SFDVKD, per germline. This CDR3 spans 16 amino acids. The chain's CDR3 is CATSDHLAGGTEQQYF. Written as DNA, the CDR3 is TGTGCCACCAGTGATCACCTAGCGGGAGGAACCGAGCAGCAGTACTTC.

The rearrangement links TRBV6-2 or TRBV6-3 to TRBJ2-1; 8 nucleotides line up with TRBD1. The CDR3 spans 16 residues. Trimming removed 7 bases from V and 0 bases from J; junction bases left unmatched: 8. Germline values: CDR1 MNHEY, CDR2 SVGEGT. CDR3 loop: CASTPSGQGSYNEQFF. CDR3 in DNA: TGTGCCAGCACCCCCAGCGGACAGGGCTCCTACAATGAGCAGTTCTTC.

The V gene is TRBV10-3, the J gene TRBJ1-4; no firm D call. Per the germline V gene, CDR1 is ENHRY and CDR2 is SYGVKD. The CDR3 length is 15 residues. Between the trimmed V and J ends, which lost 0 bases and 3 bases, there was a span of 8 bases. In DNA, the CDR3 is TGTGCCATCAGTGAGTCGGAACGGGCTAATGAAAAACTGTTTTTT. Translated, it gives CAISESERANEKLFF.

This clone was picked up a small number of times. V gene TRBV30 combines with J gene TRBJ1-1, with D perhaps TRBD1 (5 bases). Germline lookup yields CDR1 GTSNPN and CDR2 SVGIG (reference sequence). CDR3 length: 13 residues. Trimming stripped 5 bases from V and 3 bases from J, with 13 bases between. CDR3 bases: TGTGCCTGGTCTGGGGCAAGGGACACTGAAGCTTTCTTT. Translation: CAWSGARDTEAFF.

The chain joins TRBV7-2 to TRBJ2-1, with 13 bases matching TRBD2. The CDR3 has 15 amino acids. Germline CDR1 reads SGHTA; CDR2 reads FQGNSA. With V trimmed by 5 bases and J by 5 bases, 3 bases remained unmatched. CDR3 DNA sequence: TGTGCCAGCAGCCCACTAGCGGGAGGGCACAATGAGCAGTTCTTC. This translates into CASSPLAGGHNEQFF.

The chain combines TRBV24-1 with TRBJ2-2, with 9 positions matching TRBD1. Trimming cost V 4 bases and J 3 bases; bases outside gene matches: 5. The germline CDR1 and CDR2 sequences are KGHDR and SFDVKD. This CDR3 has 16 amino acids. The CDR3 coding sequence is TGTGCCACCAGTGAACAGGGGACAGGGTACACCGGGGAGCTGTTTTTT. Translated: CATSEQGTGYTGELFF.

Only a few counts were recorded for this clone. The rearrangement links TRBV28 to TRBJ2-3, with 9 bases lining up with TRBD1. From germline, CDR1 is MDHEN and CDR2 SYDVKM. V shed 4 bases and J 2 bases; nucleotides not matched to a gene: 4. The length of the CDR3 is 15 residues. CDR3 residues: CASSSPQGATDTQYF. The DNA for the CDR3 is TGTGCCAGCAGTTCCCCACAGGGGGCCACAGATACGCAGTATTTT.

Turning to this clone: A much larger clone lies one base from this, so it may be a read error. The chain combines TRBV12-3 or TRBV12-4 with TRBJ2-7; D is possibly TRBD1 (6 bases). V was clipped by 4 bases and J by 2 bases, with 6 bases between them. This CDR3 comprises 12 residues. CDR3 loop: CASSWDTYEQYF. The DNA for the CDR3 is TGTGCCAGCAGTTGGGACACCTACGAGCAGTACTTC.

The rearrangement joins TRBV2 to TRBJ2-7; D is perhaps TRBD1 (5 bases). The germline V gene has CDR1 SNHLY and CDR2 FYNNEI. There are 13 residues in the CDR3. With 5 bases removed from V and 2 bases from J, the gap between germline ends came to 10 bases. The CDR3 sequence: CASSQGQTYEQYF. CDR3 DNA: TGTGCCAGCAGTCAAGGACAAACCTACGAGCAGTACTTC.

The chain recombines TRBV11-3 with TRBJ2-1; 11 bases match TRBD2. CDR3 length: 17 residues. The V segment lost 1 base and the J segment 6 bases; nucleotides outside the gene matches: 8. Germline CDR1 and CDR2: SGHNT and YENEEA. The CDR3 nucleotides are TGTGCCAGCAGCTTAGGGCCCCTAGCGGGGGGTTCCAATGAGCAGTTCTTC. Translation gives CASSLGPLAGGSNEQFF.

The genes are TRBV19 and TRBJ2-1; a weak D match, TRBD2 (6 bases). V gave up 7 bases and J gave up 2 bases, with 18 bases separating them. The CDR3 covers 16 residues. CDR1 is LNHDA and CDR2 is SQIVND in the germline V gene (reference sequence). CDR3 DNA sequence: TGTGCCAGTACCGACGCCGGGACTGCAACCTACAATGAGCAGTTCTTC. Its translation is CASTDAGTATYNEQFF. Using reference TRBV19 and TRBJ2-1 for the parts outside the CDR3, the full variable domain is DGGITQSPKYLFRKEGQNVTLSCEQNLNHDAMYWYRQDPGQGLRLIYYSQIVNDFQKGDIAEGYSVSREKKESFPLTVTSAQKNPTAFYLCASTDAGTATYNEQFFGPGTRLTVL.

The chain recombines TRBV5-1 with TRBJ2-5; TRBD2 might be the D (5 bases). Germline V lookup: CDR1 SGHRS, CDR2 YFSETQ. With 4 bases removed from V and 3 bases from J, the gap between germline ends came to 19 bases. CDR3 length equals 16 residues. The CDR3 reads CASSAPILEPEETQYF. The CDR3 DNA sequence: TGCGCCAGCAGCGCCCCGATACTAGAGCCGGAAGAGACCCAGTACTTC. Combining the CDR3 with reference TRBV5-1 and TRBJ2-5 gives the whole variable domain KAGVTQTPRYLIKTRGQQVTLSCSPISGHRSVSWYQQTPGQGLQFLFEYFSETQRNKGNFPGRFSGRQFSNSRSEMNVSTLELGDSALYLCASSAPILEPEETQYFGPGTRLLVL.

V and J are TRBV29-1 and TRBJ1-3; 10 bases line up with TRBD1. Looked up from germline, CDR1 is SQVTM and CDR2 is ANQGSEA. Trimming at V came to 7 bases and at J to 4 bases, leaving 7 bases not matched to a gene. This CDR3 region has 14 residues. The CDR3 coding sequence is TGCAGCGCATGGGACAGGGGAGAAGGAAACACCATATATTTT. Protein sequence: CSAWDRGEGNTIYF. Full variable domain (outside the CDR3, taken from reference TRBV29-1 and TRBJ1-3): SAVISQKPSRDICQRGTSLTIQCQVDSQVTMMFWYRQQPGQSLTLIATANQGSEATYESGFVIDKFPISRPNLTFSTLTVSNMSPEDSSIYLCSAWDRGEGNTIYFGEGSWLTVV.

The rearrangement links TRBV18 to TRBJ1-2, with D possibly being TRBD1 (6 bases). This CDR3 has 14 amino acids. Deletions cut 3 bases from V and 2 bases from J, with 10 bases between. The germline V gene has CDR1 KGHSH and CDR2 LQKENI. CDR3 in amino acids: CASSPDSENYGYTF. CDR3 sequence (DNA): TGTGCCAGCTCACCGGACAGCGAAAACTATGGCTACACCTTC.

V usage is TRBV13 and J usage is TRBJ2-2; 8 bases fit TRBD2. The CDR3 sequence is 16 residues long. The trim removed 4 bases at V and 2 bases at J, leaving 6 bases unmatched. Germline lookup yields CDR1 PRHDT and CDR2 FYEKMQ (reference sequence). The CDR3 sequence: CASSSPGGSNTGELFF. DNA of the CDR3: TGTGCCAGCAGCTCCCCGGGAGGGTCTAACACCGGGGAGCTGTTTTTT.